One sample yielded the 8 T cell receptor beta chains listed below, sequenced in a study of cytomegalovirus exposure and HLA in healthy donors. The PCR employed 60 Vbeta primers together with 13 Jbeta primers. Libraries were prepared by immunoSEQ multiplex PCR; TCRdb keeps only in-frame clonotypes and omits some of them. The sample lists approximately 290,000 clones, about 80% seen once, with 0.3% in the top ten. The sequencing sample was made of PBMCs. The receptors were gathered from a girl aged 2-9 years in good health and CMV-seronegative.

The V gene is TRBV7-3, the J gene TRBJ2-7; 7 nucleotides match TRBD1. The CDR3 is 14 amino acids. V gave up 4 bases and J gave up 0 bases; unmatched junction bases: 3. Germline assignment: CDR1 SGHTA and CDR2 FQGTGA. The CDR3 protein is CASSSGGYSYEQYF. CDR3 DNA: TGTGCCAGCAGCTCAGGGGGTTACTCCTACGAGCAGTACTTC.

This sequence joins TRBV6-5 and TRBJ2-7; 12 nucleotides agree with TRBD2. V lost 6 bases to trimming and J lost 5 bases; unmatched junction nucleotides: 8. Germline lookup yields CDR1 MNHEY and CDR2 SVGAGI. CDR3 length: 15 residues. The CDR3 nucleotides are TGTGCCAGCAGGTCAGGACTAGCGGGATTCCACGAGCAGTACTTC. Its translation: CASRSGLAGFHEQYF.

The chain is built from TRBV27 and TRBJ2-7, with D possibly matching TRBD1 (6 bases). CDR1 and CDR2 (germline): MNHEY, SMNVEV (reference sequence). Deletions cut 3 bases from V and 1 base from J, with 13 bases between. This CDR3 comprises 15 residues. CDR3 residues: CASSLWFRGSYEQYF. The CDR3, as DNA: TGTGCCAGCAGTTTGTGGTTTAGGGGGTCCTACGAGCAGTACTTC.

V gene TRBV7-6 combines with J gene TRBJ2-7, with 8 nucleotides matching TRBD2. This CDR3 is 16 amino acids long. V lost 1 base and J lost 2; bases outside the gene matches: 7. The germline gives CDR1 SGHVS, CDR2 FNYEAQ. CDR3 region: CASSLERGGGTYEQYF. CDR3 bases: TGTGCCAGCAGCTTAGAGCGAGGCGGGGGGACCTACGAGCAGTACTTC.

J is TRBJ2-5 and V is TRBV30; 9 bases map to TRBD1. TRBJ2-7 matches the DNA end more closely, so the J call is doubtful. Germline CDR1 reads GTSNPN; CDR2 reads SVGIG (reference sequence). The CDR3 runs 15 residues. The DNA for the CDR3 is TGTGCCTGGAGTGTACGGGGACAGGGCCACTACGAGCAGTACTTC. Translation gives CAWSVRGQGHYEQYF.

This clone has a handful of counts. The rearrangement uses TRBV14 and TRBJ2-5, with 8 nucleotides matching TRBD1. The CDR3 totals 15 residues. Germline V gives CDR1 SGHDN, CDR2 FVKESK. Trimming at V came to 4 bases and at J to 0 bases, leaving 4 bases not matched to a gene. CDR3 in amino acids: CASSRQGSNQETQYF. CDR3 nucleotide sequence: TGTGCCAGCAGCCGACAGGGGAGCAACCAAGAGACCCAGTACTTC.

The V call is TRBV4-2, the J call TRBJ1-6, with D perhaps matching TRBD1 (6 bases). The CDR3 extends over 13 amino acids. V was pared by 0 bases and J by 9 bases, with 6 bases between. Germline CDR1 and CDR2: LGHNA and YNFKEQ. The CDR3 DNA reads TGTGCCAGCAGCCAAGACAGGGGTTCACCCCTCCACTTT. This codes for CASSQDRGSPLHF.

The chain is built from TRBV2 and TRBJ1-2; 8 bases agree with TRBD1. Germline V CDR1 and CDR2: SNHLY, FYNNEI. Trimming cost V 5 bases and J 8 bases; bases outside gene matches: 13. The CDR3 spans 15 residues. The CDR3 protein is CASSPTGGRVMGYTF. Written as DNA, the CDR3 is TGTGCCAGCAGTCCCACAGGGGGACGGGTGATGGGCTACACCTTC.